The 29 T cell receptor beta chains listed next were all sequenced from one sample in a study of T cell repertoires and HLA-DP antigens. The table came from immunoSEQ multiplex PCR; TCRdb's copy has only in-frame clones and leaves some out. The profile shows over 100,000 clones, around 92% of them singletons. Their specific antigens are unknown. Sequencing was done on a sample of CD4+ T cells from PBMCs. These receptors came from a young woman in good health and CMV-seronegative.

The CDR3 bases are TGTGCCACCAGGGACAGTAACTATGGCTACACCTTC. This codes for CATRDSNYGYTF. The chain joins TRBV28 to TRBJ1-2; 7 positions match TRBD1. The CDR3 has 12 amino acids. The V segment lost 10 bases and the J segment 1 base; nucleotides outside the gene matches: 3. In germline, CDR1 is MDHEN, CDR2 SYDVKM.

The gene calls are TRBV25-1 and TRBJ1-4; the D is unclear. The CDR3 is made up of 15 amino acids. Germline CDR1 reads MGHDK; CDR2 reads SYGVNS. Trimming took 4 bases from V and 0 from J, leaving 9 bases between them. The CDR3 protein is CASSVQDATNEKLFF. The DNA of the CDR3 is TGTGCCAGCAGTGTTCAGGATGCAACTAATGAAAAACTGTTTTTT.

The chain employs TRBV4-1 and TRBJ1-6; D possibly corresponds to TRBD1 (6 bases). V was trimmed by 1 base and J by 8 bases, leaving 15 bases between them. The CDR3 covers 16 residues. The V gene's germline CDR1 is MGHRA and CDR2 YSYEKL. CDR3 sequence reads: CASSQGGRGADSPLHF. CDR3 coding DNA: TGCGCCAGCAGCCAAGGAGGGCGGGGGGCTGATTCACCCCTCCACTTT.

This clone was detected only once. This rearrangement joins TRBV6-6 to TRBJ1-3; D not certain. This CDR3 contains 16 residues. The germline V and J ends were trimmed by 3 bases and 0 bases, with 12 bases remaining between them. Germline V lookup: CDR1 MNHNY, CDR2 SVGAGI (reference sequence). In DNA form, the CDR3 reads TGTGCCAGCAGTTATAAAGGGTCCTTCTCTGGAAACACCATATATTTT. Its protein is CASSYKGSFSGNTIYF.

CDR3: CASSYLDRGSPLHF. The CDR3 DNA reads as TGTGCCAGCAGTTATTTGGACAGGGGTTCACCCCTCCACTTT. The chain joins TRBV6-6 to TRBJ1-6; 9 bases match TRBD1. J was trimmed by 9 bases and V by 3 bases; bases with no gene match: 3. The CDR3 length is 14 residues. Per germline, CDR1 MNHNY and CDR2 SVGAGI (reference sequence).

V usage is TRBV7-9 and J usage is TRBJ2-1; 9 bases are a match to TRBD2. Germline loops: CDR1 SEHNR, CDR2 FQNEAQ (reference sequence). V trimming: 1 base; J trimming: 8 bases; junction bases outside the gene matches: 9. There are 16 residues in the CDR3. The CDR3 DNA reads TGTGCCAGCAGCTTAGGGGCGGGGGGGCCAAGGGATGAGCAGTTCTTC. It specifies CASSLGAGGPRDEQFF.

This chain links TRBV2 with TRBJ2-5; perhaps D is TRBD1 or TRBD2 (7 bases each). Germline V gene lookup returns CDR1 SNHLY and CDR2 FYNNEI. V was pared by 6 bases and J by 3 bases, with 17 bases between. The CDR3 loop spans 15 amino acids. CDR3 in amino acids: CASSQLRGGKETQYF. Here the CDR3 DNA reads TGTGCCAGCAGCCAACTCAGGGGGGGGAAAGAGACCCAGTACTTC.

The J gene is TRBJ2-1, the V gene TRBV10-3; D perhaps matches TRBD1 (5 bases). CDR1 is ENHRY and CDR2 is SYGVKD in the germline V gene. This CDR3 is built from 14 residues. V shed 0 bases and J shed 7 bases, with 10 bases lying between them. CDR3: CAISESPGKNEQFF. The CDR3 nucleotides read TGTGCCATCAGTGAGTCCCCAGGGAAGAATGAGCAGTTCTTC.

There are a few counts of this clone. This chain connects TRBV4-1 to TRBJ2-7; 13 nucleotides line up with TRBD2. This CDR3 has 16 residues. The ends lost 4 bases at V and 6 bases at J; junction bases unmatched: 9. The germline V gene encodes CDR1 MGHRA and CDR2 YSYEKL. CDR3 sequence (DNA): TGCGCCAGCAGCCGGGGACTAGCGGGACCGGCCTCCGAGCAGTACTTC. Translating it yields CASSRGLAGPASEQYF.

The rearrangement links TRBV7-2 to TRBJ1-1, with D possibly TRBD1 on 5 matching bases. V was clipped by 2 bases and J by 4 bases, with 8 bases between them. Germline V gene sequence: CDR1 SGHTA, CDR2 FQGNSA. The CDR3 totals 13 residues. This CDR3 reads CASSLQGTTEAFF. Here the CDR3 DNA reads TGTGCCAGCAGCTTACAGGGTACCACTGAAGCTTTCTTT.

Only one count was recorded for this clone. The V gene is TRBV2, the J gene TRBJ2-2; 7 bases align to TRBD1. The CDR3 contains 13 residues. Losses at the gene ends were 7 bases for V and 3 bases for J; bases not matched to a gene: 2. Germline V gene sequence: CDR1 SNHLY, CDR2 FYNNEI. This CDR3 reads CASTTGDTGELFF. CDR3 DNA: TGTGCCAGCACTACAGGGGACACCGGGGAGCTGTTTTTT.

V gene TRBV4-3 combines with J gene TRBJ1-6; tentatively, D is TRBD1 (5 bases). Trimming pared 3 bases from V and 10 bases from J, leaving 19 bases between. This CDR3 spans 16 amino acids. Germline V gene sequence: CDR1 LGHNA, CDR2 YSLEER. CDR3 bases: TGCGCCAGCAGCCAGTATCAGGGAGTATCCGGCTCACCCCTCCACTTT. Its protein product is CASSQYQGVSGSPLHF.

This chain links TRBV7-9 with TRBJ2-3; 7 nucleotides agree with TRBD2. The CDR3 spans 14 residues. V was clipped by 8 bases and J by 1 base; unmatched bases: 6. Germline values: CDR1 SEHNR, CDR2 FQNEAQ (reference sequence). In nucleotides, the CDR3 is TGTGCCAGCCGGAGCAGCGGGGGCACAGATACGCAGTATTTT. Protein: CASRSSGGTDTQYF. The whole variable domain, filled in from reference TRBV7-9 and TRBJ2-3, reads DTGVSQNPRHKITKRGQNVTFRCDPISEHNRLYWYRQTLGQGPEFLTYFQNEAQLEKSRLLSDRFSAERPKGSFSTLEIQRTEQGDSAMYLCASRSSGGTDTQYFGPGTRLTVL.

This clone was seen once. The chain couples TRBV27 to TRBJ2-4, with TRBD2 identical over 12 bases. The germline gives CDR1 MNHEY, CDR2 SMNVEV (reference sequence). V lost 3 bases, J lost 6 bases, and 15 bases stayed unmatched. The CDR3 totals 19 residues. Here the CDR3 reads CASSFRPDRLAGVRNIQYF. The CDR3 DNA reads TGTGCCAGCAGTTTCCGCCCCGACCGACTAGCGGGAGTCCGAAACATTCAGTACTTC.

The CDR3 coding sequence is TGTGCCACCAGCAGAGACTACAGCGAGGCGGCTTTCTTT. It translates to CATSRDYSEAAFF. This chain links TRBV15 with TRBJ1-1; D is ambiguous. This CDR3 is 13 amino acids long. Germline values: CDR1 LNHNV, CDR2 YYDKDF (reference sequence). Trimming removed 0 bases from V and 11 bases from J, with 13 bases in between. Variable domain in full (rest from reference TRBV15 and TRBJ1-1): DAMVIQNPRYQVTQFGKPVTLSCSQTLNHNVMYWYQQKSSQAPKLLFHYYDKDFNNEADTPDNFQSRRPNTSFCFLDIRSPGLGDTAMYLCATSRDYSEAAFFGQGTRLTVV.

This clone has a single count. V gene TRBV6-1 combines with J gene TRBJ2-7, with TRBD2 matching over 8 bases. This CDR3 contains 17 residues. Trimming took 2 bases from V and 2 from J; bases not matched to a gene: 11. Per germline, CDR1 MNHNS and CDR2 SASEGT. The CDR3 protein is CASSESSGGGLTYEQYV. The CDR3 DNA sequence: TGTGCCAGCAGTGAATCTTCGGGGGGGGGCTTAACCTACGAGCAGTACGTC.

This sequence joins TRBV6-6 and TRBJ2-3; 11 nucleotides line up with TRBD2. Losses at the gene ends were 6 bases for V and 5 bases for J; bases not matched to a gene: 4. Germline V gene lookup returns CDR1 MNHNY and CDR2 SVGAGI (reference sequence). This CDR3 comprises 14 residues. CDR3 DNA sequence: TGTGCCAGCAGCCGTAGCGGGGGGGGAGATACGCAGTATTTT. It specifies CASSRSGGGDTQYF.

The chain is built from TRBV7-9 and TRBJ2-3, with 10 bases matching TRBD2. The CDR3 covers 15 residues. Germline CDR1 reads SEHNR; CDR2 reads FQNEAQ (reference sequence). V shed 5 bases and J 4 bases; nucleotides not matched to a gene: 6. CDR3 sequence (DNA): TGTGCCAGCAGCCCGCTAGCGGGAGCATCAGATACGCAGTATTTT. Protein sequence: CASSPLAGASDTQYF.

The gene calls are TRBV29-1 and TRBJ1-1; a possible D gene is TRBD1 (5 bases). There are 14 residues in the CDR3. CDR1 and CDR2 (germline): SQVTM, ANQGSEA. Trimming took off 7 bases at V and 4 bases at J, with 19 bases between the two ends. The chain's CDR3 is CSGKNGGWSTEAFF. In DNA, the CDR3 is TGCAGCGGTAAGAATGGGGGATGGAGCACTGAAGCTTTCTTT. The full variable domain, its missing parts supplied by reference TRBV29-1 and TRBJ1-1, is SAVISQKPSRDICQRGTSLTIQCQVDSQVTMMFWYRQQPGQSLTLIATANQGSEATYESGFVIDKFPISRPNLTFSTLTVSNMSPEDSSIYLCSGKNGGWSTEAFFGQGTRLTVV.

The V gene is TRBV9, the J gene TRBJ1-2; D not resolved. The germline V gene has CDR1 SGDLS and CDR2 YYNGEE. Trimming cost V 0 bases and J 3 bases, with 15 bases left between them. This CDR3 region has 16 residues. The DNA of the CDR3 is TGTGCCAGCAGCGTAGGAGCAGCCCCGAGGGACTATGGCTACACCTTC. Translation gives CASSVGAAPRDYGYTF. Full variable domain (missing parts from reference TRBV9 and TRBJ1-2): DSGVTQTPKHLITATGQRVTLRCSPRSGDLSVYWYQQSLDQGLQFLIQYYNGEERAKGNILERFSAQQFPDLHSELNLSSLELGDSALYFCASSVGAAPRDYGYTFGSGTRLTVV.

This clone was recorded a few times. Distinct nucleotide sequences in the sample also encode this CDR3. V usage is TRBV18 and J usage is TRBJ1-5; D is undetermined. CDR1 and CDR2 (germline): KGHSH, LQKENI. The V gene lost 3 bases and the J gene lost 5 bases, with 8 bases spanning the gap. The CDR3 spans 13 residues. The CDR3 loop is CASSPSSDQPQHF. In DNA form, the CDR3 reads TGTGCCAGCTCACCTTCATCGGATCAGCCCCAGCATTTT.

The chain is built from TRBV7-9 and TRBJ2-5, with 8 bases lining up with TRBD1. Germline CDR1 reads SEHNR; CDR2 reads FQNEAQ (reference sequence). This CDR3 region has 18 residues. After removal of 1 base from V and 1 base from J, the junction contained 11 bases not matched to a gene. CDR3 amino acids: CASSLGSSGGYLQETQYF. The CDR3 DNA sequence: TGTGCCAGCAGCTTAGGTTCGTCAGGGGGCTACCTCCAAGAGACCCAGTACTTC.

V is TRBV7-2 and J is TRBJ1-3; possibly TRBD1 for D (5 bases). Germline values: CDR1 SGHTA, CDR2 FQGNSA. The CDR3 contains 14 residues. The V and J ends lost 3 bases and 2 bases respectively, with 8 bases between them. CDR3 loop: CASSLGTAGNTIYF. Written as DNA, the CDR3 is TGTGCCAGCAGCTTGGGGACGGCTGGAAACACCATATATTTT. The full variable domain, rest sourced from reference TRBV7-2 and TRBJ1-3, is GAGVSQSPSNKVTEKGKDVELRCDPISGHTALYWYRQSLGQGLEFLIYFQGNSAPDKSGLPSDRFSAERTGGSVSTLTIQRTQQEDSAVYLCASSLGTAGNTIYFGEGSWLTVV.

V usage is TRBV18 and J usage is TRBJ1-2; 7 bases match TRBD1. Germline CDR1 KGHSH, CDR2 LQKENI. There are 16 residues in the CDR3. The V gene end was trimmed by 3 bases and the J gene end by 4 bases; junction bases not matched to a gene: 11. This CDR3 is CASSPLDREKAYGYTF. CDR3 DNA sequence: TGTGCCAGCTCACCTCTTGACAGGGAGAAAGCCTATGGCTACACCTTC.

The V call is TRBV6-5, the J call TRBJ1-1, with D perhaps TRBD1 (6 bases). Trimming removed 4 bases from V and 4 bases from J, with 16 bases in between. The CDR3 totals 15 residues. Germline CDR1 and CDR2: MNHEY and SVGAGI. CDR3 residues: CASSSNRAFGTEAFF. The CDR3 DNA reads TGTGCCAGCAGTTCTAACAGGGCATTCGGCACTGAAGCTTTCTTT.

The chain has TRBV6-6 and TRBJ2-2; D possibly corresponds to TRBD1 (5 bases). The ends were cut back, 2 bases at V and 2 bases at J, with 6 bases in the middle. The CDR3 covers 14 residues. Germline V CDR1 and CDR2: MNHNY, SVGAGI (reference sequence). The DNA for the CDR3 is TGTGCCAGCAGTTACGACAGAAACACCGGGGAGCTGTTTTTT. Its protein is CASSYDRNTGELFF.

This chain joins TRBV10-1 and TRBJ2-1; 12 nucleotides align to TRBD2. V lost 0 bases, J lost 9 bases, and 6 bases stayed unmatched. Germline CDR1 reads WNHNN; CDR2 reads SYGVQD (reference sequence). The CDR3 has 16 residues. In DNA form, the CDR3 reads TGCGCCAGCAGTGAGTCGAGACTAGCGGGAGCCGCTGAGCAGTTCTTC. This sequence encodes CASSESRLAGAAEQFF.

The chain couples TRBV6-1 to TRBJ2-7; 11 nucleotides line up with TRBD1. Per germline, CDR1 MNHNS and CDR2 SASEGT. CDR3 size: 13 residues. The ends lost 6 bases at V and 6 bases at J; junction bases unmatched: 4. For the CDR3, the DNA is TGTGCCAGCAGGGACAGGGGGCCGGGCGAGCAGTACTTC. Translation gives CASRDRGPGEQYF.

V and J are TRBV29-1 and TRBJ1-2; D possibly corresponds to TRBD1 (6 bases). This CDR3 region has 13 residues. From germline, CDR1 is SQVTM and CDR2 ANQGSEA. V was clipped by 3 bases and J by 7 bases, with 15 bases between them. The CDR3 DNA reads TGCAGCGTTGAGGATGGGGGGCGCGGTGGCTACACCTTC. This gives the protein CSVEDGGRGGYTF. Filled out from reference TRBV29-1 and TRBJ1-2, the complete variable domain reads SAVISQKPSRDICQRGTSLTIQCQVDSQVTMMFWYRQQPGQSLTLIATANQGSEATYESGFVIDKFPISRPNLTFSTLTVSNMSPEDSSIYLCSVEDGGRGGYTFGSGTRLTVV.